This TCR beta chain was sequenced in a study of cytomegalovirus exposure and HLA in healthy donors. The PCR contained 60 Vbeta and 13 Jbeta primers. Clones were sequenced by immunoSEQ multiplex PCR, and TCRdb holds only the in-frame ones, with some missing. The data show about 130,000 clones, with approximately 60% seen just once and 1.5% to 2% held by the top ten. This CDR3 comprises 15 residues. Germline V gene sequence: CDR1 SSHAT, CDR2 FNYEAQ (reference sequence). Concerning this clone itself: An end of the junction does not agree with germline; a read error may underlie this.

The chain joins TRBV7-7 to TRBJ2-5, with TRBD2 matching over 10 bases. Sample: PBMCs. This receptor was obtained from a human donor in good health. The DNA for the CDR3 is TGTGCTAGCAGGCGACTAGCGGGTGTGAAAGAGACCCAGTACTTC. Residues: CASRRLAGVKETQYF.